Shown below are 9 T cell receptor beta chains from a single sample sequenced in a study of Ad26.COV2.S vaccination and SARS-CoV-2 variants. TCRdb's table, derived via immunoSEQ multiplex PCR, lists solely in-frame clones and lacks some. The sample shows about 400,000 clones, roughly 85% of them seen only once. As to treatment: approximately 18 received Ad26.COV2.S at low or high dose, single or two shots; 5 received placebo; per-sample allocation not given. Sampling occurred on day 63 after the first vaccine or placebo injection. Here the sequenced sample was peripheral blood, taken in a trial of Ad26.COV2.S vaccine versus placebo. These receptors all come from a person aged 18-65 years who received the Ad26.COV2.S COVID-19 vaccine or a placebo.

V usage is TRBV9 and J usage is TRBJ2-1, with D hard to call. The germline V gene has CDR1 SGDLS and CDR2 YYNGEE. The V gene lost 0 bases and the J gene lost 0 bases, with 7 bases spanning the gap. The CDR3 contains 15 residues. The CDR3 sequence: CASSVGPASYNEQFF. Written as DNA, the CDR3 is TGTGCCAGCAGCGTAGGACCCGCCTCCTACAATGAGCAGTTCTTC.

The chain has TRBV6-2 or TRBV6-3 and TRBJ1-2, with a possible D match to TRBD1 (6 bases). Trimming removed 5 bases at V and 0 bases at J, with 25 bases between. CDR3 length equals 19 residues. Germline CDR1 reads MNHEY; CDR2 reads SVGEGT. The CDR3, as DNA: TGTGCCAGCAGTCTCCAAATGTCCGGGGGGGCTCGGGCTAACTATGGCTACACCTTC. Amino acid sequence: CASSLQMSGGARANYGYTF.

The chain combines TRBV5-1 with TRBJ2-3; TRBD2 matches at 9 bases. Germline CDR1 reads SGHRS; CDR2 reads YFSETQ. The CDR3 loop spans 15 amino acids. With 1 base clipped from V and 4 bases from J, the junction kept 4 bases outside the gene matches. This chain's CDR3 is CASSLSGGRPDTQYF. CDR3 in DNA: TGCGCCAGCAGCTTGAGCGGGGGGCGGCCAGATACGCAGTATTTT.

The chain employs TRBV21-1 and TRBJ1-1; the table's D call TRBD1 went unverified against the DNA. TRBV21-1 is marked as a pseudogene. This CDR3 is 14 amino acids long. The CDR3 loop is CASSRQGANTEAFF. The CDR3 DNA follows: TGTGCCAGCAGCAGACAGGGGGCAAACACTGAAGCTTTCTTT.

This chain uses TRBV5-6 with TRBJ1-5; D ambiguous. The germline V and J ends were trimmed by 2 bases and 4 bases, with 16 bases remaining between them. CDR1 SGHDT and CDR2 YYEEEE come from the germline V gene. CDR3 length: 16 amino acids. The chain's CDR3 is CASSLGPSQLNQPQHF. CDR3 nucleotide sequence: TGTGCCAGCAGCTTAGGGCCCAGCCAACTTAATCAGCCCCAGCATTTT.

V is TRBV5-1 and J is TRBJ1-4; weak D call: TRBD1 (5 bases). The CDR3 is 15 amino acids. Germline CDR1 SGHRS, CDR2 YFSETQ. V dropped 4 bases and J dropped 2 bases, with 12 bases sitting between them. The CDR3: CASSRSGGTNEKLFF. CDR3 coding DNA: TGCGCCAGCAGCCGGTCCGGGGGGACTAATGAAAAACTGTTTTTT.

The chain combines TRBV6-5 with TRBJ2-3; D may be TRBD1 (8 bases). From germline, CDR1 is MNHEY and CDR2 SVGAGI. The CDR3 is 13 residues long. The germline V and J ends were trimmed by 5 bases and 6 bases, with 12 bases remaining between them. DNA for the CDR3: TGTGCCAGCAGTAAACAGGGGGGGGATACGCAGTATTTT. This translates into CASSKQGGDTQYF.

This clone was picked up one time. V usage is TRBV19 and J usage is TRBJ2-3; no firm D call. This CDR3 region has 14 residues. Trimming shortened V by 2 bases and J by 4 bases, and 10 bases separated the two germline ends. From germline, CDR1 is LNHDA and CDR2 SQIVND (reference sequence). The CDR3 here is CASSIQLAADTQYF. CDR3 bases: TGTGCCAGTAGTATACAACTCGCCGCAGATACGCAGTATTTT.

Note on this clone: Additional DNA sequences in this sample encode the identical CDR3. This chain joins TRBV7-2 and TRBJ1-2, with 7 bases fitting TRBD1. V gave up 0 bases and J gave up 0 bases; unmatched junction bases: 4. CDR1 is SGHTA and CDR2 is FQGNSA in the germline V gene. The CDR3 runs to 16 residues. CDR3 sequence (DNA): TGTGCCAGCAGCTTAGCGGGAGGGACAGCTAACTATGGCTACACCTTC. This sequence encodes CASSLAGGTANYGYTF.